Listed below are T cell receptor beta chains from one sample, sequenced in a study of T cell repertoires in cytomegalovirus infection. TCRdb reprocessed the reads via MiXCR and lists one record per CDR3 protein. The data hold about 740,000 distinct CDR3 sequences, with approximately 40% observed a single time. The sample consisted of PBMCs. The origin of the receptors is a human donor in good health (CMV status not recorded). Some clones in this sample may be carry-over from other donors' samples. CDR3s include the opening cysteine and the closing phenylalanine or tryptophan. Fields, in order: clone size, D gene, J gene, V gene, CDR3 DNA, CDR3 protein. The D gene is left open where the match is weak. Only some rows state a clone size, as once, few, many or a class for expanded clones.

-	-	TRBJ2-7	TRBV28	TGTGCCGGGGGGCCAGGTCTAGGCTACGAGCAGTACTTC	CAGGPGLGYEQYF
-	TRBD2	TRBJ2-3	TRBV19	TGTGCCAGTAGTTTTGGTAGCGGGAGTTCAGATACGCAGTATTTT	CASSFGSGSSDTQYF
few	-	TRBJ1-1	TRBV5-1	TGCGCCAGCAGCTTGATAAACGTGGGGAACACTGAAGCTTTCTTT	CASSLINVGNTEAFF
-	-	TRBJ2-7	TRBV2	TGTGCCAGCAAAGCACGGACAGTCCGGGAATACGAGCAGTACTTC	CASKARTVREYEQYF
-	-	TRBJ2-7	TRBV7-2	TGTGCCCGAAGCTTGAGGACAGTCTACGAGCAGTACTTC	CARSLRTVYEQYF
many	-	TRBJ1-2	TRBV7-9	TGTGCCAGCAGCTTTTCAGGGTCTGGCTACACCTTC	CASSFSGSGYTF
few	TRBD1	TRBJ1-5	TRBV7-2	TGTGCCAGCAGCTCGAGGACAGGGGCCGGTCAGCCCCAGCATTTT	CASSSRTGAGQPQHF
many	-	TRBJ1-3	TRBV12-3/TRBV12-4	TGTGCCAGCAGTACCAACACTGCTTCTGGAAACACCATATATTTT	CASSTNTASGNTIYF
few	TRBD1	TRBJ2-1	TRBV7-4	TGTGCCAGCAGCTTAGACAGGGGGGTACTCTTC	CASSLDRGVLF
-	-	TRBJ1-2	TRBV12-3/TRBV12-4	TGTGCCAGCAGCCGGACACATGGCTACACCTTC	CASSRTHGYTF
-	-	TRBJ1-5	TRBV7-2	TGTGCCAGCAGCTTAGATACTCAGCCCCAGCATTTT	CASSLDTQPQHF
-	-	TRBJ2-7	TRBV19	TGTGCCAGTAGTATCGGACTGCGCTACGAGCAGTACTTC	CASSIGLRYEQYF
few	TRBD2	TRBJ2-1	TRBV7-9	TGTGCCAGCAGCGACTTCGGGGGGGGGCCAACATACAATGAGCAGTTCTTC	CASSDFGGGPTYNEQFF
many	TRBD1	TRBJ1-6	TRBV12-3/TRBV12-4	TGTGCCAGCAGTTTTTCAGGGGGCAATTCACCCCTCCACTTT	CASSFSGGNSPLHF
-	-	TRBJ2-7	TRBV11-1	TGTGCCAGAAGCTCGACAGGTCCCTTAGAGAAGTACTTC	CARSSTGPLEKYF
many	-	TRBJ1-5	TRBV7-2	TGTGCCAGCAGCTTAGTCACCTCAGGGGTTCAGCCCCAGCATTTT	CASSLVTSGVQPQHF
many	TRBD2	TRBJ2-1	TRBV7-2	TGTGCCAGCAGCTTAGATTTGCTAGCGGGAGTCGCCGGTAATGAGCAGTTCTTC	CASSLDLLAGVAGNEQFF
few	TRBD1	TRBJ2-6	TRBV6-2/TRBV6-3	TGTGCCAGCAGTTACTCGATGATGTCAGGACAGGAGACTTTTCGGGCCAACGTCCTGACTTTC	CASSYSMMSGQETFRANVLTF
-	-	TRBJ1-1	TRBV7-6	TGTGCCAGCAGCTTAAACGCAGGGAACACTGAAGCTTTCTTT	CASSLNAGNTEAFF
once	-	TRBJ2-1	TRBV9	TGTGCCAGCAGCGTTGGGGACGGGGGTAACAATGAGCAGTTCTTC	CASSVGDGGNNEQFF
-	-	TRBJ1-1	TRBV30	TGTGCCTGGAGCCGACAGGAAAACACTGAAGCTTTCTTT	CAWSRQENTEAFF
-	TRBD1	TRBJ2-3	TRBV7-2	TGTGCCAGCAGCCCAAGGACAGGGATTTTGACAGATACGCAGTATTTT	CASSPRTGILTDTQYF
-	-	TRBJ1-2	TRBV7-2	TGTGCCAGCAGCTTAGATCAAAACTATGGCTACACCTTC	CASSLDQNYGYTF
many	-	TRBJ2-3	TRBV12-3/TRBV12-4	TGTGCCAGCAGTTTGAAGCTAGCTGCCAGTCTCTCAGATACGCAGTATTTT	CASSLKLAASLSDTQYF
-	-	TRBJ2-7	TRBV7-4	TGTGCCAGCAGCTTAGTATTATCGGACACCCACCCCACTGACTACGAGCAGTACTTC	CASSLVLSDTHPTDYEQYF
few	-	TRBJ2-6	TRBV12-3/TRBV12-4	TGTGCCAGCAGTTTGCACCACTCTGGGGCCAACGTCCTGACTTTC	CASSLHHSGANVLTF
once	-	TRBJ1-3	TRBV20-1	TGCAGTGCTCTGGGGGATGGAAACACCATATATTTT	CSALGDGNTIYF
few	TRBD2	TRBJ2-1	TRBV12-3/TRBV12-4	TGTGCCAGCAGGGAGCGGGAGAGCTCCTACAATGAGCAGTTCTTC	CASRERESSYNEQFF
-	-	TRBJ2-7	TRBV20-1	TGCAGTGCTTCAGGGGCCTACGAGCAGTACTTC	CSASGAYEQYF
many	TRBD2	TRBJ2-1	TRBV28	TGTGCCAGCAGTTTATCACGGGAGGGGAATGAGCAGTTCTTC	CASSLSREGNEQFF
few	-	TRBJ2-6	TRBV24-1	TGTGCCACCAGTGATTTAAGCGACGGACCTGGGGCCAACGTCCTGACTTTC	CATSDLSDGPGANVLTF
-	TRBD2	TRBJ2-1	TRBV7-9	TGTGCCAGCAGCAGACCCGCTGGGGGTAGCGGGGTTGAGCAGTTCTTC	CASSRPAGGSGVEQFF
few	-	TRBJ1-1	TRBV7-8	TGTGCCAGCAGCTTAGCGCCGGAGGGGCTCAACACTGAAGCTTTCTTT	CASSLAPEGLNTEAFF
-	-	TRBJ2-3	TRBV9	TGTGCCAGCAGCGTAGAGCCAGCAGATACGCAGTATTTT	CASSVEPADTQYF
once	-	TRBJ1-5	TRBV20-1	TGCAGTGCCTTTCTCCCTGCACAGGTAAATCAGCCCCAGCATTTT	CSAFLPAQVNQPQHF
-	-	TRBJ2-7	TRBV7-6	TGTGCCAGCAGCCAAAACAGTAGGCAGTACTTC	CASSQNSRQYF
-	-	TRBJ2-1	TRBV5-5	TGTGCCAGCAGCTACGGTGCTGTGGAGCAGTTCTTC	CASSYGAVEQFF
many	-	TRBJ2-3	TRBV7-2	TGTGCCAGCAGCTTAAACTGGAGGACAGATACGCAGTATTTT	CASSLNWRTDTQYF
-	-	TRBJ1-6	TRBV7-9	TGTGCCAGCAGCTTTGCCCAAAACAGGGAAGATTCACCCCTCCACTTT	CASSFAQNREDSPLHF
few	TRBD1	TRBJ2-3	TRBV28	TGTGCCAGCAGTTTAGGTTCCGTAGGGGGCCCAGATACGCAGTATTTT	CASSLGSVGGPDTQYF
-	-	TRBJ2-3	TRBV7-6	TGTGCTAGCAGCTCCAACCGGGCAGATACGCAGTATTTT	CASSSNRADTQYF
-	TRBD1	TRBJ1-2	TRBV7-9	TGTGCCAGCAGCTTCCCTCGGACAGGGCAGATATGGGGCTACACCTTC	CASSFPRTGQIWGYTF
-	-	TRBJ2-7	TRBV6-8	TGTGCCAGCAGTTTAAAAGCGGGTGCCTACGAGCAGTACTTC	CASSLKAGAYEQYF
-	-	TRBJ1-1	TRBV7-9	TGTGCCAGCAGCTTAGGAGAACAGGGCAGCACTGAAGCTTTCTTT	CASSLGEQGSTEAFF
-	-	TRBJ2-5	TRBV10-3	TGTGCCATCAGCTCAAAGGCCCAAGAGACCCAGTACTTC	CAISSKAQETQYF
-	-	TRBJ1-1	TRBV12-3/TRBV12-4	TGTGCCAGCACCTTGGGGATTTCCGTCCATCAAGCTTTCTTT	CASTLGISVHQAFF
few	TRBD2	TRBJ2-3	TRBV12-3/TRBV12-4	TGTGCCAGCAGTTTTCTCAGCGGGAGACCAGATACGCAGTATTTT	CASSFLSGRPDTQYF
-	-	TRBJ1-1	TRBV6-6	TGTGCCACCTCATTAGCAGGCGGGAACACTGAAGCTTTCTTT	CATSLAGGNTEAFF
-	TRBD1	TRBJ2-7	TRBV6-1	TGTGCCAGCAGTGGGACAGGGAAATCCTACGAGCAGTACTTC	CASSGTGKSYEQYF
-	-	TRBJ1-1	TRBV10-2	TGCGCCAGCAGTGAAATGAAGGAGGCTTTCTTT	CASSEMKEAFF
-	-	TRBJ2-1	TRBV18	TGTGCCAGCTCACCACAACAGGGTATGGATGAGCAGTTCTTC	CASSPQQGMDEQFF
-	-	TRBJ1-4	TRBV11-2	TGTGCCAGCAGCCCCCGCCCGACTAATGAAAAACTGTTTTTT	CASSPRPTNEKLFF
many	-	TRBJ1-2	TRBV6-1	TGTGCCAGCAGTGGTAGGTCGCTGGAGGCCTATGGCTACACCTTC	CASSGRSLEAYGYTF
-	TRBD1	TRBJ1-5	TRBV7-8	TGTGCCAGCAGCCAGGGACAGGGAGACAATCAGCCCCAGCATTTT	CASSQGQGDNQPQHF
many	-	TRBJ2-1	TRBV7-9	TGTGCCAGCAGTAGGGACGGGGAGGTGTACAATGAGCAGTTCTTC	CASSRDGEVYNEQFF
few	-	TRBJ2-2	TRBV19	TGTGCCAGTAGTATTTTGACCGGGGAGCTGTTTTTT	CASSILTGELFF